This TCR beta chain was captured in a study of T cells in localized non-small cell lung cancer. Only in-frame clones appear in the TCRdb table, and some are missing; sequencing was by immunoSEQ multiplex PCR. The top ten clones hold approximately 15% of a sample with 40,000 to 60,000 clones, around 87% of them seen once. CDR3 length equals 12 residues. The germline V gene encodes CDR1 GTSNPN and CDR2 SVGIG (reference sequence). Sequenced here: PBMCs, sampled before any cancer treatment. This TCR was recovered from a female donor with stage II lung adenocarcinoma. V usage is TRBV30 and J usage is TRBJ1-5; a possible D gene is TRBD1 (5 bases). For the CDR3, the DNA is TGTGTGGGGGACGGGGGCAATCAGCCCCAGCATTTT. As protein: CVGDGGNQPQHF.